This TCR beta chain was identified during a study of cytomegalovirus exposure and HLA in healthy donors (dated 2017 in TCRdb). Regarding the research as a whole: According to an earlier analysis of 587 of the donors, roughly 180 million T cells yielded roughly 110 million unique TCR beta sequences and about 280 Gb of sequence data. About 300 gigabases of sequencing data and approximately 84 million unique TCR sequences were included in an early release covering around 600 HLA-typed donors. Among the roughly 430 genotyped donors, 81% belonged to the genetic ancestry cluster associated with self-reported Caucasian donors. The study aimed to test whether signatures of past pathogen exposure could be identified by cataloging public T cell receptors. The T cell repertoires of 550 to 850 subjects were profiled by immunosequencing and related to cytomegalovirus serostatus. A separate validation cohort of over 95 different subjects was used in addition to the 666-subject first cohort. The study combined high-throughput TCR immunosequencing, statistical association of individual TCRs with disease status, and machine learning to predict cytomegalovirus infection status. To study patterns of TCR occurrence, a later analysis re-analyzed previously published TCR beta repertoires from 700 or so donors and added high-resolution HLA genotyping. The later analysis used no new phenotypic data to find candidate immune exposures, relying instead on TCR beta sequences and their occurrence across donors. An earlier analysis of a few hundred of the donors applied high-throughput TCR beta sequencing to assess whether each TCR beta V gene segment acted as functional or pseudogenic. Donor age, sex, ethnicity and CMV serostatus were compiled alongside the repertoire data. In a later genetic analysis, genome-wide SNP genotypes for about 60% of the 666 donors were used, and that subset was treated as a discovery cohort. Every discovery cohort repertoire had been produced on one sequencing platform. HLA typing included class I and class II loci at four-digit resolution. The number of donors typed differed by locus, with 629-630 for A, B, C, DRB1 and DQB1, around 520 for DQA1, under 610 for DPA1, and some 450 for DPB1. Roughly five DR-DQ haplotypes were handled as single units for association and clustering, since linkage in the cohort was strong. Among some 410 genotyped donors of the cohort, an average of about 240,000 unique TCR beta nucleotide sequences were sequenced per donor, roughly 18% of them non-productive. Here is what the overall study found, with its caveats: In a later analysis, several top co-occurrence clusters were reported to appear linked to parvovirus B19, influenza, CMV and Epstein-Barr virus. Because HLA typing was unavailable for some donors at each locus, only the typed subset was used in association tests. Immune exposure information for the cohort was limited to CMV serostatus. A further reported finding was that TCR beta sequences accurately predicted the HLA-A and HLA-B alleles for most subjects in the first cohort. An earlier analysis of approximately 570 of the donors showed that most TCR beta V segments appeared in productive rearrangements either about 87% or about 30% of the time, which broadly matched IMGT annotations. At a false discovery rate of 0.05, a later analysis linked fewer than 20,000 TCR beta sequences to specific HLA alleles. A later analysis found that TCR association rates varied across HLA loci, with DRB1 alleles showing the most associated TCRs and HLA-C alleles the fewest. In a later analysis, most CMV-associated TCR beta chains were found to appear HLA-restricted, with HLA associations seemingly driven largely by CMV exposure. In a later analysis, HLA-associated TCR beta chains showed more clonal expansion and lower generation probabilities than non-associated chains that were equally common. The sequencing pipeline was judged likely to have produced a cluster of highly shared sequence variants as a technical artifact. Correlated functional status among segregating V segments might be attributable to linkage disequilibrium, but an unknown experimental factor could not be ruled out. An association between a missense DCLRE1C variant and V-gene and J-gene trimming of TCR beta chains was found in a later genetic analysis and replicated in an independent cohort. Assigning TCR associations to individual alleles was difficult when HLA alleles, especially DR and DQ, strongly co-occurred. The study gave a list of 150 to 200 TCR beta chains associated with cytomegalovirus. Most TCR sequences were observed very rarely across donors, whereas some public TCRs were present in many individuals. Because counts were too low, roughly 16 rarely observed V segments, including chromosome 9 orphons, were excluded from the earlier analysis of about 500 of the donors. A later genetic analysis reported fewer N-insertions in productive TCRs among donors in an Asian-associated ancestry cluster than the approximately 700-donor mean. The 87-base-pair reads could not distinguish some IMGT-functional V segments, including TRBV6-2 and TRBV6-3, so those segments were excluded. Cytomegalovirus status was reported to be diagnosed by the classifier with high specificity and sensitivity in both the original and validation cohorts. According to the authors, the approach could potentially be generalized to other disease states and immunological phenotypes. Three of the identified cytomegalovirus-associated TCR beta chains were confirmed in vitro to be specific for cytomegalovirus antigens. Sequencing depth was assumed to be roughly uniform across donors in the presence/absence analyses, though that assumption may not hold. This cohort had only TCR beta chains sequenced, and the lack of alpha or paired-chain data limited which features could be detected.

The cohort consisted of approximately 670 healthy bone marrow donors. At the time of sampling, every cohort member was nominally healthy, though immune exposures that went unrecorded were likely present. The donor tested CMV seronegative, placing the donor among the 350 to 400 seronegative members of the cohort. A peripheral blood sample was provided by each donor, and peripheral blood mononuclear cells were used for TCR beta sequencing. The Qiagen DNeasy Blood Extraction Kit was used to extract genomic DNA from the blood cell samples. Per the germline V gene (reference sequence), SGHNT is the CDR1 and YYREEE is the CDR2. Its CDR3 holds 14 amino acids, cysteine through phenylalanine. Only the CDR3 portion is preserved as DNA: 42 bases, with reading frame beginning at the first base. V is trimmed back by 2 bases and J by 4 bases, and the junction contains 4 bases that no gene match accounts for. The table lists this clone with a count of one. The antigen it binds to is not known. Base qualities are not at hand, and no much larger clone is one base apart.

The library was obtained by the immunoSEQ multiplex PCR assay. The multiplex PCR relied on a mix of 60 forward primers for TCR Vbeta segments and 13 reverse primers for TCR Jbeta segments. A multiplex PCR assay on genomic DNA amplified the CDR3 region of rearranged TCR beta genes. The amplified TCR beta libraries were sequenced on the Illumina HiSeq System as 87-base-pair reads. The source study handled its data this way. In a later analysis, roughly 80 million unique TCR beta chains were counted across the approximately 620 repertoires, and roughly 9.9 million of these chains were shared by at least two donors. A nearest-neighbor algorithm error-corrected the raw reads and collapsed the reads into unique sequences, merging closely related sequences to remove PCR and sequencing errors. Alignment of CDR3 sequences to IMGT reference sequences was used to assign V, D and J gene segments. Each retained sequence needed at least a six-nucleotide match to both a V gene segment and a J gene segment. Rearrangements were called productive when the CDR3 lacked stop codons and stayed in frame with V and J; all others were non-productive. CDR3 was defined according to IMGT convention as the region running from the second conserved V-encoded cysteine to the conserved J-encoded phenylalanine. The earlier analysis of more than 450 of the donors excluded sequences that lacked an unambiguous match to a single V gene segment. In an earlier analysis of 587 of the donors, V segments were called functional above 56.7% productive rearrangements and were called segregating when the between-donor standard deviation exceeded 5%. A statistical classification framework was built to diagnose cytomegalovirus status from the catalog of TCR beta chain sequences. In a later analysis, V and J genes were assigned by comparing TCR nucleotide sequences against IMGT/GENE-DB human TR gene sequences. In a later analysis, CDR3 sequences and most-parsimonious VDJ recombination scenarios were assigned using the TCRdist pipeline. In a later analysis, each TCR beta chain was defined by its CDR3 amino acid sequence together with its V-gene family, and reads without a unique V-gene family were excluded. As a way to deal with suspected cross-contamination and a sequencing artifact, a later analysis dropped nearly 600 nucleotide sequences that were highly shared and had low generation probability. In a later analysis, a clonal expansion index was calculated for each public chain from normalized within-repertoire ranks of inferred template counts. Generation probabilities in a later analysis came from a VDJ recombination model fitted to out-of-frame rearrangements, and those results were checked against IGoR. Hypergeometric tests were used in a later analysis to score TCR-TCR, TCR-HLA and TCR-CMV co-occurrence, with a repertoire-size bias correction applied to the TCR pairs. False discovery rates were estimated in a later analysis by permuting HLA or CMV assignments 20 times. A later analysis grouped co-occurring TCRs with DBSCAN, adding TCRdist sequence similarity when clustering within HLA-allele-positive subsets. For co-occurrence clustering, repertoires with fewer than 30,000 or more than 120,000 public chains were excluded, along with four or five repertoires with anomalous nucleotide sharing. The clones in this table, taken by TCRdb from immuneACCESS, are in-frame only. Not every clone is retained; where verified, under half of the shortfall comes from an unresolved V gene, and the cause of the rest is unknown. V, J and clone size are those of that table, while D and trimming were read from the DNA. The sample includes more than 80,000 clones, with 71% observed a single time. The top ten clones comprise 2.8% of the sample.

The chain employs TRBV5-4 and TRBJ2-5, with TRBD2 matching 8 junction bases. This TCR derives from a female donor in good health and CMV-seronegative. Sample: PBMCs. At the DNA level, the sequence is TGTGCCAGCAGCTTCGGGCTAGCGGGAGAGACCCAGTACTTC. It translates to CASSFGLAGETQYF.